This T cell receptor beta chain originates from a study of cytomegalovirus exposure and HLA in healthy donors. Regarding the study as a whole: The study reported that TCR beta sequences accurately predicted HLA-A and HLA-B alleles in most subjects.

The study sampled nominally healthy donors, though unrecorded immune exposures were likely. Germline loops: CDR1 SGHTA, CDR2 FQGNSA. The CDR3 consists of 15 residues. With V trimmed by 1 base and J by 4 bases, 2 bases remained unmatched. Details on this clone: Its antigen is undetermined.

PCR was performed using 60 Vbeta and 13 Jbeta primers. TCRdb's table, derived via immunoSEQ multiplex PCR, lists solely in-frame clones and lacks some. The sample records about 150,000 clones, 80% to 85% being singletons. The sequenced sample was PBMCs. The receptor was isolated from a boy aged 2 to 9 in good health and CMV-seronegative. The chain joins TRBV7-2 to TRBJ2-2, with 8 bases matching TRBD2. The DNA of the CDR3 is TGTGCCAGCAGCTTAGTCGGGGGGGGCACCGGGGAGCTGTTTTTT. Protein sequence: CASSLVGGGTGELFF.